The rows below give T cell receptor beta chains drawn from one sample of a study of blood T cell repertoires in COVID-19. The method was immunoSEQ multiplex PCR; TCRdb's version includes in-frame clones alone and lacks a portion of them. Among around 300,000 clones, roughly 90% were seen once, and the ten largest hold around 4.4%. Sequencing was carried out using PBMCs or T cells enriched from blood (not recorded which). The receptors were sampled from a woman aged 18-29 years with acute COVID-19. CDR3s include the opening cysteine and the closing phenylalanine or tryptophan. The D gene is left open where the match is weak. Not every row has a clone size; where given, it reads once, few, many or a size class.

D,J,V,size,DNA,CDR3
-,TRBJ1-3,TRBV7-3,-,TGTGCCAGCAGCTTAACAGGGGGAGAAGGAAACACCATATATTTT,CASSLTGGEGNTIYF
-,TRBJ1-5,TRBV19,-,TGTGCCAGTACTCGGGGGGGTGGCAATCAGCCCCAGCATTTT,CASTRGGGNQPQHF
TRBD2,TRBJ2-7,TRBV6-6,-,TGTGCCAGCAGTTACGGACTAGCGGGCCTAACCTACGAGCAGTACTTC,CASSYGLAGLTYEQYF
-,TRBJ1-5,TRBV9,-,TGTGCCAGCAGCGACGGACAAGGCGATCAGCCCCAGCATTTT,CASSDGQGDQPQHF
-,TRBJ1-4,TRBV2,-,TGTGCCGGAACCGGAGAAAATGAAAAACTGTTTTTT,CAGTGENEKLFF
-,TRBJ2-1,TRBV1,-,TGCACCAGCAGCGACCGGGAGGGCCGGTACAATGAGCAGTTCTTC,CTSSDREGRYNEQFF
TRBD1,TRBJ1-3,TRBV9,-,TGTGCCAGCAGCGTTGGGCAGGGGGCGGGAAACACCATATATTTT,CASSVGQGAGNTIYF
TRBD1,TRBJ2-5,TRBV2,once,TGTGCCAGCAGGGGGACAGGGCGGGAGACCCAGTACTTC,CASRGTGRETQYF
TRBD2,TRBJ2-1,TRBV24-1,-,TGTGCCACCAGTGATTTGCCACTAGCGGGAGGGCCCCATGAGCAGTTCTTC,CATSDLPLAGGPHEQFF
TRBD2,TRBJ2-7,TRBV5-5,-,TGTGCCAGCAGCCTATCGGGTCTAGCGGGGAAAGGGGGCTACGAGCAGTACTTC,CASSLSGLAGKGGYEQYF
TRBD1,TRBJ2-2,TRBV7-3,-,TGTGCCAGCAGCTTATATGTCGGGGACAGTGTACGGCTGTTTTTT,CASSLYVGDSVRLFF
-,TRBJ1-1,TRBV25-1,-,TGTGCCAGCAGGGAGAACCCCCTCACTGAAGCTTTCTTT,CASRENPLTEAFF
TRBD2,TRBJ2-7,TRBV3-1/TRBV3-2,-,TGTGCCAGCAGTCCCCTCCCCCGGGCAGCGGGGAACGAGCAGTACTTC,CASSPLPRAAGNEQYF
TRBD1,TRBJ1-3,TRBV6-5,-,TGTGCCAGCAGCACAGGGGCCTCTGGAAACACCATATATTTT,CASSTGASGNTIYF
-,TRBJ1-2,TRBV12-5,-,TGTGCTAGTGGTTTGGCCGGATGGTCCAGAGTTGCCGGGGACTATGGCTACACCTTC,CASGLAGWSRVAGDYGYTF